The clone carrying this T cell receptor beta chain was counted only a few times. The data stem from a study of Graves' ophthalmopathy and Graves' hyperthyroidism. Overall study context: Hyperthyroidism counted as stable given no ophthalmopathy within 18 months of follow-up.

Germline CDR1 and CDR2: KGHSH and LQKENI. V was trimmed by 2 bases and J by 0 bases, leaving 13 bases between them. This CDR3 region has 16 residues. Scientists amplified the TCR beta CDR3 regions from RNA transcripts. First-round RT-PCR employed HTBI primers, with a second-round multiplex PCR after it. TCRdb redid the calling of the multiplex PCR reads with MiXCR, one entry per CDR3 protein. The data hold about 1.1 million distinct CDR3 sequences, with 36% observed a single time. In this cohort, patients with other autoimmune diseases, uncontrolled infections, pregnancy or lactation were excluded. Thyroid ultrasound, orbital computed tomography, TRAb, serum thyroxine and clinical symptoms formed the basis of diagnosis.

The receptor was isolated from an adult man with Graves' hyperthyroidism. Input material: peripheral blood or thyroid tissue (not recorded which). The chain is built from TRBV18 and TRBJ2-5; D is undetermined. The CDR3 nucleotides read TGTGCCAGCTCACCATCGGCGGAGCAGTACCAAGAGACCCAGTACTTC. Its protein is CASSPSAEQYQETQYF.